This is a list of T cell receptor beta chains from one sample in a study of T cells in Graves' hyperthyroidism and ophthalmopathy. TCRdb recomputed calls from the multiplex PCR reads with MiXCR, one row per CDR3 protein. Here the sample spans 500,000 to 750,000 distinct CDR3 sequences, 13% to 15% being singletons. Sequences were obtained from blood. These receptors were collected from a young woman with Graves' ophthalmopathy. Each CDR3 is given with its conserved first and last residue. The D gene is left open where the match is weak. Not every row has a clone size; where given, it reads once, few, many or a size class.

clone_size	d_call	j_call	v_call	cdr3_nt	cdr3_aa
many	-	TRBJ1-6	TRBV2	TGTGCCAGCAGCCAATCCTATAATTCACCCCTCCACTTT	CASSQSYNSPLHF
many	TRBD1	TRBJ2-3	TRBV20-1	TGCAGTGCTACTACAGGGGCCACAGATACGCAGTATTTT	CSATTGATDTQYF
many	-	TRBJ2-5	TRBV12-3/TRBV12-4	TGTGCCAGCAGGATCCCGAACGGGGAGACCCAGTACTTC	CASRIPNGETQYF
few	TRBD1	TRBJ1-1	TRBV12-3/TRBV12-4	TGTGCCAGTGGGGACAGGGGGCAAACTGAAGCTTTCTTT	CASGDRGQTEAFF
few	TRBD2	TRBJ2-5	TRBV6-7	TGTGCCAGCAGTTACTCGAGGGCGGGAGGAGAGACCCAGTACTTC	CASSYSRAGGETQYF
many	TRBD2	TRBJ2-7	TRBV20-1	TGCAGTGGAATGCTGGGGACTAGCGGAACCTACGAGCAGTACTTC	CSGMLGTSGTYEQYF
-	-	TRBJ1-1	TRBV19	TGTGCCAGTAGTCCGGGGGAGGCGGCACTTGGTGAAGCTTTCTTT	CASSPGEAALGEAFF
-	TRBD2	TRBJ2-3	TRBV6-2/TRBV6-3	TGTGCCAGCAGTTACCCGACTAGCGGGAGGCCAGATACGCAGTATTTT	CASSYPTSGRPDTQYF
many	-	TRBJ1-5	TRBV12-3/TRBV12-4	TGTGCCAGCAGTTTGCCCTGGGGGGCGACGAGCAATCAGCCCCAGCATTTT	CASSLPWGATSNQPQHF
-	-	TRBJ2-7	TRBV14	TGTGCCAGCAGCCAAGGAAGCGGACGGCCCTACGAGCAGTACTTC	CASSQGSGRPYEQYF
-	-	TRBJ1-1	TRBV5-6	TGTGCCAGCAGCTTGGCCTCAGGGGCGAAGAACACTGAAGCTTTCTTT	CASSLASGAKNTEAFF
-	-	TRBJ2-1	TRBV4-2	TGTGCCAGCAGCCAAGGTGGTAGTAAGAATGAGCAGTTCTTC	CASSQGGSKNEQFF
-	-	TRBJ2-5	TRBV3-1	TGTGCCAGCAGCCAAGATGCCACAGACCAAGAGACCCAGTACTTC	CASSQDATDQETQYF
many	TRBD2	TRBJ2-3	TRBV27	TGTGCCAGCAGACGGGGGAGGGCGGCGGGGACAGATACGCAGTATTTT	CASRRGRAAGTDTQYF
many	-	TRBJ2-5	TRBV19	TGTGCCAGTAGTATAGAAGGATGGGGACCTCAAGAGACCCAGTACTTC	CASSIEGWGPQETQYF
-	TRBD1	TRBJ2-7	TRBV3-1	TGTGCCAGCAGCCGAGGCCGACAGGGTAACGACGAGCAGTACTTC	CASSRGRQGNDEQYF
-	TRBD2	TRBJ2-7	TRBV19	TGTGCCAGTAGTGGGCTAGCGGAATACAATGAGCAGTACTTC	CASSGLAEYNEQYF
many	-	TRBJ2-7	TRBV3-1	TGTGCCAGCAGCCAAGACTACTCCTACGAGCAGTACTTC	CASSQDYSYEQYF
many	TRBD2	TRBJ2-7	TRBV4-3	TGCGCCAGCAGCCAAGATGGGGCGGGAGGGCCGGTCGAGCAGTACTTC	CASSQDGAGGPVEQYF
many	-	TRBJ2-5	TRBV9	TGTGCCAGCAGCAAGCGGTCCGGCTCTGAGACCCAGTACTTC	CASSKRSGSETQYF
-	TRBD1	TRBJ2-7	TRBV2	TGTGCCAGCAGGGAGGACAGGGTGTACGAGCAGTACTTC	CASREDRVYEQYF
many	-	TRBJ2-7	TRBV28	TGTGCCAGCAGTAGTCCCGCTTTCTCCTACGAGCAGTACTTC	CASSSPAFSYEQYF
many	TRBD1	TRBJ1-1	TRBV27	TGTGCCAGCAGTTACGGACAGGGCAGAGGGAACACTGAAGCTTTCTTT	CASSYGQGRGNTEAFF
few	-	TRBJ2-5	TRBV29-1	TGCAGCGTTGAAATGGGGGCTCAAGAGACCCAGTACTTC	CSVEMGAQETQYF
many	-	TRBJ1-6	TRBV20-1	TGCAGTGCTAGCCGCCCTCTACTCGTGGGGGGGCCGGGCCACTTT	CSASRPLLVGGPGHF
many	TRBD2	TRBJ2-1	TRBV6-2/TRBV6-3	TGTGCCAGCAGTTTGTATAGGACTAGCAATGAGCAGTTCTTC	CASSLYRTSNEQFF
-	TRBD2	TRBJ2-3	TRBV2	TGTGCCAGCAAGCCGGGACTAGCGGTCACAGATACGCAGTATTTT	CASKPGLAVTDTQYF
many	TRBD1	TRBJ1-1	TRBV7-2	TGTGCCAGCAGCTTGGGACAGTATAACACTGAAGCTTTCTTT	CASSLGQYNTEAFF
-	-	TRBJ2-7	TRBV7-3	TGTGCCTGTAAAGAAAGCTCCTACGAGCAGTACTTC	CACKESSYEQYF
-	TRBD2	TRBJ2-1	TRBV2	TGTGCCAGCAGGGACGGCGGGAGGAACTGCAATGAGCAGTTCTTC	CASRDGGRNCNEQFF
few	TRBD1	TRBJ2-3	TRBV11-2	TGTGCCAGCAGCCACCCTCCGGACAGGGGGCGAGGGAACACAGATACGCAGTATTTT	CASSHPPDRGRGNTDTQYF
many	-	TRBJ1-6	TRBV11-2	TGTGCCAGCAGCTTTTGGGGGCGCGGGAATTCACCCCTCCACTTT	CASSFWGRGNSPLHF